These 23 T cell receptor beta chains were all obtained from the same sample, sequenced in a study of blood T cell repertoires in COVID-19 (dated by TCRdb to about 2020). Libraries were prepared through the immunoSEQ multiplex PCR assay. This immuneACCESS table, as held by TCRdb, lists in-frame sequences with V and J called but not all clones. Of the missing ones, under half trace to an unresolved V gene in checked studies; the others have no known cause. The sample includes about 240,000 clones, with approximately 83% observed a single time. 1.9% of the sample is taken by the ten largest. Material for sequencing was peripheral blood. These receptors came from a young man who had recovered from COVID-19.

V is TRBV18 and J is TRBJ1-1; the D is unclear. This CDR3 spans 11 amino acids. V was cut by 5 bases and J by 5 bases, with 6 bases left in between. Germline V gives CDR1 KGHSH, CDR2 LQKENI. CDR3 bases: TGTGCCAGCTCATCTCAGACTGAAGCTTTCTTT. Translated, it gives CASSSQTEAFF.

J is TRBJ1-5 and V is TRBV6-5, with 8 positions matching TRBD1. J gave up 6 bases and V 5 bases, and 9 bases lay outside the gene matches. This CDR3 region has 15 residues. Germline CDR1 reads MNHEY; CDR2 reads SVGAGI. CDR3 region: CASSPSQGASQPQHF. CDR3 sequence (DNA): TGTGCCAGCAGTCCTTCTCAGGGGGCCTCTCAGCCCCAGCATTTT.

V gene TRBV5-6 combines with J gene TRBJ2-7, with D hard to call. Per germline, CDR1 SGHDT and CDR2 YYEEEE. The CDR3 spans 14 residues. The ends were cut back, 0 bases at V and 4 bases at J, with 11 bases in the middle. The CDR3 is CASSLGPTGYEQYV. The CDR3 DNA sequence: TGTGCCAGCAGCTTGGGGCCGACCGGGTACGAGCAGTACGTC.

This chain links TRBV6-5 with TRBJ1-5; the D is unclear. This CDR3 is built from 10 residues. V was trimmed by 7 bases and J by 8 bases, leaving 6 bases between them. Germline assignment: CDR1 MNHEY and CDR2 SVGAGI. Here the CDR3 reads CASNLEPQHF. The CDR3 DNA reads as TGTGCCAGCAATCTCGAGCCCCAGCATTTT.

This chain connects TRBV3-1 (or the pseudogene TRBV3-2) to TRBJ2-5; 13 bases map to TRBD2. Germline V gene sequence: CDR1 LGHDT, CDR2 YNNKEL (reference sequence). This CDR3 comprises 14 residues. Trimming at V came to 4 bases and at J to 9 bases, leaving 5 bases not matched to a gene. CDR3 bases: TGTGCCAGCAGCCCGAAACTAGCGGGGGGGGCCCAGTACTTC. As protein: CASSPKLAGGAQYF.

The count of this clone is one. The rearrangement joins TRBV10-3 to TRBJ2-5, with TRBD1 as a possible D gene (7 bases). CDR3 length equals 15 residues. Germline lookup yields CDR1 ENHRY and CDR2 SYGVKD. Trimming removed 4 bases at V and 4 bases at J, with 16 bases between. The CDR3 nucleotides read TGTGCCATCAGTGCGGGCCGACAGGGAGGAGAGACCCAGTACTTC. Amino acids: CAISAGRQGGETQYF.

V is TRBV5-4 and J is TRBJ1-1; D not certain. This CDR3 comprises 14 residues. V was pared by 2 bases and J by 0 bases, with 8 bases between. Germline CDR1 and CDR2: SGHNT and YYREEE (reference sequence). This CDR3 reads CASSLQNLNTEAFF. The CDR3 DNA reads as TGTGCCAGCAGCTTACAGAATCTGAACACTGAAGCTTTCTTT.

The chain uses TRBV9 and TRBJ2-2; D remains ambiguous. Germline-derived CDR1 and CDR2 are SGDLS and YYNGEE. This CDR3 region has 15 residues. Trimming took 3 bases from V and 4 from J, leaving 13 bases between them. CDR3 coding DNA: TGTGCCAGCAGCGAGACCCCGACGGGCACCGGGGAGCTGTTTTTT. Protein sequence: CASSETPTGTGELFF. Variable domain in full (rest from reference TRBV9 and TRBJ2-2): DSGVTQTPKHLITATGQRVTLRCSPRSGDLSVYWYQQSLDQGLQFLIQYYNGEERAKGNILERFSAQQFPDLHSELNLSSLELGDSALYFCASSETPTGTGELFFGEGSRLTVL.

This clone was seen only a few times. The J gene is TRBJ2-6, the V gene TRBV5-1; 7 bases agree with TRBD1. The junction had 3 bases not matched to a gene; V was cut back by 0 bases and J by 0 bases. Germline V gene lookup returns CDR1 SGHRS and CDR2 YFSETQ. CDR3 length: 17 amino acids. The CDR3 region is CASSLVGQSSGANVLTF. DNA of the CDR3: TGCGCCAGCAGCTTGGTGGGACAGAGCTCTGGGGCCAACGTCCTGACTTTC.

V and J are TRBV4-2 and TRBJ2-2, with D uncertain. In germline, CDR1 is LGHNA, CDR2 YNFKEQ. This CDR3 contains 15 residues. The germline V and J ends were trimmed by 8 bases and 0 bases, with 13 bases remaining between them. The CDR3 loop is CASEKSISNTGELFF. In nucleotides, the CDR3 is TGTGCCAGCGAAAAAAGCATATCGAACACCGGGGAGCTGTTTTTT.

The CDR3 region has the DNA TGTGCCAGCAGCCGGGGACTAGCGGGGGGCTCCGGGGAGCTGTTTTTT. Protein sequence: CASSRGLAGGSGELFF. The V gene is TRBV5-4, the J gene TRBJ2-2; 15 bases line up with TRBD2. V gave up 4 bases and J gave up 6 bases; unmatched junction bases: 4. Germline CDR1 and CDR2: SGHNT and YYREEE (reference sequence). The CDR3 sequence is 16 residues long.

V usage is TRBV28 and J usage is TRBJ1-2; 9 nucleotides align to TRBD1. CDR1 is MDHEN and CDR2 is SYDVKM in the germline V gene. With V trimmed by 3 bases and J by 7 bases, 12 bases remained unmatched. CDR3 length equals 16 residues. CDR3 bases: TGTGCCAGCAGTTTCAGGACAGGGGCGGGCCTGACTGGCTACACCTTC. Protein: CASSFRTGAGLTGYTF.

The chain employs TRBV4-2 and TRBJ2-1, with TRBD2 matching 13 bases. The CDR3 is 19 residues long. Looked up from germline, CDR1 is LGHNA and CDR2 is YNFKEQ. V dropped 1 base and J dropped 4; count of bases not matched to a gene: 10. The chain's CDR3 is CASSQGLAGGRDKYNEQFF. CDR3 nucleotide sequence: TGTGCCAGCAGCCAAGGACTAGCGGGGGGCCGGGATAAATACAATGAGCAGTTCTTC.

V usage is TRBV9 and J usage is TRBJ2-1, with 13 nucleotides matching TRBD2. The J segment lost 0 bases and the V segment lost 4 bases, leaving 10 bases of the junction unmatched. In germline, CDR1 is SGDLS, CDR2 YYNGEE. The CDR3 is 19 residues long. CDR3 DNA sequence: TGTGCCAGCAGCTTCGGACTAGCGGGGGTCTCTCCCTCCTACAATGAGCAGTTCTTC. It specifies CASSFGLAGVSPSYNEQFF.

The chain couples TRBV7-2 to TRBJ1-2, with a tentative D call TRBD1 (6 bases). This CDR3 region has 15 residues. Germline V lookup: CDR1 SGHTA, CDR2 FQGNSA. The V gene lost 5 bases and the J gene lost 3 bases, with 16 bases spanning the gap. The CDR3 DNA reads as TGTGCCAGCAGCCTACAGGGTTCTCCGGACTATGGCTACACCTTC. It encodes CASSLQGSPDYGYTF.

This clone was found once. The V gene is TRBV15, the J gene TRBJ2-3; 10 positions agree with TRBD2. Trimming took 7 bases from V and 4 from J; bases not matched to a gene: 5. This CDR3 contains 14 residues. Per the germline V gene, CDR1 is LNHNV and CDR2 is YYDKDF (reference sequence). The CDR3 coding sequence is TGTGCCACCAACTTAGCGGGGGGCCCAGATACGCAGTATTTT. This codes for CATNLAGGPDTQYF.

This clone appeared once. The chain carries TRBV12-5 and TRBJ1-1, with 8 bases identical to TRBD1. The CDR3 spans 18 residues. Germline CDR1 and CDR2: LGHNT and FRNRAP. The J segment lost 2 bases and the V segment lost 1 base, leaving 12 bases of the junction unmatched. In DNA form, the CDR3 reads TGTGCTAGTGGTTTGGCCCAGAGACTCCAGGGGGCCAACACTGAAGCTTTCTTT. It is translated as CASGLAQRLQGANTEAFF.

Regarding this clone: Within the sample, other DNA sequences also encode this same CDR3. V and J are TRBV4-1 and TRBJ1-1, with 9 positions matching TRBD1. V gave up 1 base and J gave up 0 bases; unmatched junction bases: 3. CDR3 length: 16 residues. Germline CDR1 MGHRA, CDR2 YSYEKL. CDR3 bases: TGCGCCAGCAGCCAAGGACAGGGGGTCATGAACACTGAAGCTTTCTTT. As protein: CASSQGQGVMNTEAFF.

This chain joins TRBV5-4 and TRBJ1-1; D may be TRBD1 (5 bases). Trimming stripped 4 bases from V and 5 bases from J, with 15 bases between. The CDR3 is 14 amino acids. The germline V gene has CDR1 SGHNT and CDR2 YYREEE (reference sequence). In DNA form, the CDR3 reads TGTGCCAGCAGCCCGGGTCAGGGTGGGACTGAAGCTTTCTTT. Its translation: CASSPGQGGTEAFF.

This chain joins TRBV6-5 and TRBJ2-3; 7 bases line up with TRBD1. The junction had 6 bases not matched to a gene; V was cut back by 0 bases and J by 3 bases. Germline V CDR1 and CDR2: MNHEY, SVGAGI. The CDR3 has 16 amino acids. CDR3 sequence (DNA): TGTGCCAGCAGTTACTCGACAGGGTACGATACAGATACGCAGTATTTT. Translation gives CASSYSTGYDTDTQYF.

The V gene is TRBV7-6, the J gene TRBJ1-2, with TRBD1 as a possible D gene (5 bases). CDR3 length: 17 amino acids. Trimming removed 4 bases from V and 1 base from J, with 19 bases in between. CDR1 and CDR2 from the germline V gene are SGHVS and FNYEAQ. CDR3 amino acids: CASSSQGQPRLNYGYTF. The CDR3 DNA is TGTGCCAGCAGCTCCCAGGGTCAACCCCGACTTAACTATGGCTACACCTTC. Using reference TRBV7-6 and TRBJ1-2 for the parts outside the CDR3, the full variable domain is GAGVSQSPRYKVTKRGQDVALRCDPISGHVSLYWYRQALGQGPEFLTYFNYEAQQDKSGLPNDRFSAERPEGSISTLTIQRTEQRDSAMYRCASSSQGQPRLNYGYTFGSGTRLTVV.

This rearrangement joins TRBV5-1 to TRBJ1-2; the match to TRBD1 covers 9 bases. The CDR3 consists of 15 residues. Germline V lookup: CDR1 SGHRS, CDR2 YFSETQ. V lost 8 bases, J lost 3 bases, and 11 bases stayed unmatched. CDR3 residues: CASQGGTGTDYGYTF. CDR3 DNA: TGCGCCAGTCAAGGCGGGACAGGGACGGACTATGGCTACACCTTC.

The chain joins TRBV18 to TRBJ2-7; D may be TRBD1 (5 bases). The CDR3 consists of 15 residues. V lost 11 bases, J lost 6 bases, and 26 bases lay in between. Germline V gene lookup returns CDR1 KGHSH and CDR2 LQKENI. Written as DNA, the CDR3 is TGTGCCCCACCTCGTCTGGGCAGGGTTTGGATCGAGCAGTACGTC. Protein product: CAPPRLGRVWIEQYV.